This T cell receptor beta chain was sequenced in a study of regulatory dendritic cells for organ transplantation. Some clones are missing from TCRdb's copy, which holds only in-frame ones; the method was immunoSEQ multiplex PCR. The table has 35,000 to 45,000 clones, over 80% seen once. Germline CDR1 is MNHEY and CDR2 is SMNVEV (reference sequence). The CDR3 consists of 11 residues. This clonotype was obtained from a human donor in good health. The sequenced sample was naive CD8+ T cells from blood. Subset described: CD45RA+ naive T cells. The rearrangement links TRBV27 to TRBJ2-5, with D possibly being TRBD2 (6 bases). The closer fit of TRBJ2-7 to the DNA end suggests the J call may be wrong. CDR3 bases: TGTGCCAGCGGCGGGGACTACGAGCAGTACTTC. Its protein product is CASGGDYEQYF.